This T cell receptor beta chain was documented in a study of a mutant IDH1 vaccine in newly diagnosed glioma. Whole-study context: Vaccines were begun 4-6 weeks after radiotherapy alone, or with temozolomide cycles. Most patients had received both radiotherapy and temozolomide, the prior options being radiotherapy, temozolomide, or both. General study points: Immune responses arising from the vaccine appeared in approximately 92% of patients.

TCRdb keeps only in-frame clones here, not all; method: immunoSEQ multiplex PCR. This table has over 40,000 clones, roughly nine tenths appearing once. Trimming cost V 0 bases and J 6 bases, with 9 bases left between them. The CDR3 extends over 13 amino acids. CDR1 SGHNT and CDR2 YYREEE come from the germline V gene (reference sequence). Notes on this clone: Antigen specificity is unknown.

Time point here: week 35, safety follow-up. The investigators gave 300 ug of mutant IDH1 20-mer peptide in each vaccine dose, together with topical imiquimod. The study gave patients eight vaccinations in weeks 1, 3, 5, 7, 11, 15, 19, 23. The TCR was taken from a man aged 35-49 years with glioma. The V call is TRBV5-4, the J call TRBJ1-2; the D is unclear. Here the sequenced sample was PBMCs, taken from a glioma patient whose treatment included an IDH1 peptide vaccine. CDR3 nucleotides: TGTGCCAGCAGCTTGGACGGGATTGATGGCTACACCTTC. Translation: CASSLDGIDGYTF.